These 15 T cell receptor beta chains were sequenced from one sample in a study of T cell responses to AZD1222 COVID-19 vaccine. The data were produced by immunoSEQ multiplex PCR, yet TCRdb's version contains in-frame clones alone and is incomplete. Found here are roughly 160,000 clones, 92% of them singletons; the top ten hold over 1.5%. The sample in question was peripheral blood, obtained on day 0 of AZD1222 vaccination. The receptors here all came from an adult in good health.

The CDR3 bases are TGCGCCAGCAGCCTAGGGAGGGTAGAAGGCGGGGAGCTGTTTTTT. Its translation: CASSLGRVEGGELFF. The chain recombines TRBV5-1 with TRBJ2-2; 7 positions match TRBD2. J gave up 7 bases and V 4 bases, and 10 bases lay outside the gene matches. Germline CDR1 and CDR2: SGHRS and YFSETQ. CDR3 length equals 15 residues.

The DNA for the CDR3 is TGCGCCAGCAGCCAAGATTTGGGGACAATCAGCACAGATACGCAGTATTTT. This sequence encodes CASSQDLGTISTDTQYF. The rearrangement joins TRBV4-1 to TRBJ2-3; D is perhaps TRBD1 (6 bases). The CDR3 runs to 17 residues. CDR1 is MGHRA and CDR2 is YSYEKL in the germline V gene. Deletions cut 0 bases from V and 0 bases from J, with 13 bases between.

CDR3 region: CASSLSVSRKPYEQYF. CDR3 in DNA: TGTGCCAGCAGCTTATCGGTTTCGCGGAAACCCTACGAGCAGTACTTC. The gene calls are TRBV7-2 and TRBJ2-7; D is unclear. Germline V lookup: CDR1 SGHTA, CDR2 FQGNSA. V was cut by 2 bases and J by 2 bases, with 16 bases left in between. This CDR3 spans 16 amino acids.

The chain combines TRBV19 with TRBJ1-5; perhaps TRBD1 as D (6 bases). The germline V and J ends were trimmed by 7 bases and 1 base, with 17 bases remaining between them. CDR3 size: 16 residues. The germline V gene encodes CDR1 LNHDA and CDR2 SQIVND (reference sequence). DNA for the CDR3: TGTGCCAGTACTCCCTGGGGGGGCCAGAGCAATCAGCCCCAGCATTTT. Translation: CASTPWGGQSNQPQHF.

The chain recombines TRBV3-1 (or the pseudogene TRBV3-2) with TRBJ1-2, with D possibly matching TRBD1 (6 bases). Germline V lookup: CDR1 LGHDT, CDR2 YNNKEL (reference sequence). The CDR3 contains 15 residues. With 5 bases removed from V and 5 bases from J, the gap between germline ends came to 18 bases. CDR3 sequence reads: CASSVGLRQAYGYTF. In nucleotides, the CDR3 is TGTGCCAGCAGCGTAGGCCTCAGACAGGCTTATGGCTACACCTTC.

The V and J genes are TRBV7-9 and TRBJ1-4, with D unclear. CDR3 size: 14 residues. Trimming removed 6 bases from V and 0 bases from J, with 8 bases in between. The germline V gene encodes CDR1 SEHNR and CDR2 FQNEAQ (reference sequence). CDR3 DNA sequence: TGTGCCAGCAGTTCAATAGCAACTAATGAAAAACTGTTTTTT. Translated, it gives CASSSIATNEKLFF.

This chain uses TRBV27 with TRBJ2-3; 13 bases align to TRBD2. Germline V gene data show CDR1 as MNHEY and CDR2 as SMNVEV (reference sequence). Trimming removed 3 bases from V and 4 bases from J; junction bases left unmatched: 19. The CDR3 loop spans 21 amino acids. CDR3 sequence: CASSLTPRGATSGGISDTQYF. Written as DNA, the CDR3 is TGTGCCAGCAGTTTGACCCCGAGGGGGGCGACTAGCGGGGGGATTTCAGATACGCAGTATTTT.

The chain recombines TRBV30 with TRBJ2-7; D gene unclear. Trimming pared 7 bases from V and 4 bases from J, leaving 14 bases between. The CDR3 has 12 residues. In germline, CDR1 is GTSNPN, CDR2 SVGIG (reference sequence). The CDR3 nucleotides read TGTGCCTCAATCAGAACAGCATACGAGCAGTACTTC. Amino acid sequence: CASIRTAYEQYF.

The CDR3 sequence is CASSYVAGNQPQHF. For the CDR3, the DNA is TGTGCCAGCTCATACGTTGCAGGGAACCAGCCCCAGCATTTT. The genes are TRBV18 and TRBJ1-5; perhaps TRBD1 as D (5 bases). Between the trimmed V and J ends, which lost 5 bases and 7 bases, there was a span of 15 bases. Germline loops: CDR1 KGHSH, CDR2 LQKENI. CDR3 length equals 14 residues. Full variable domain (outside the CDR3, taken from reference TRBV18 and TRBJ1-5): NAGVMQNPRHLVRRRGQEARLRCSPMKGHSHVYWYRQLPEEGLKFMVYLQKENIIDESGMPKERFSAEFPKEGPSILRIQQVVRGDSAAYFCASSYVAGNQPQHFGDGTRLSIL.

The rearrangement uses TRBV15 and TRBJ1-2; 12 bases are shared with TRBD1. Germline loops: CDR1 LNHNV, CDR2 YYDKDF (reference sequence). The J segment lost 8 bases and the V segment lost 1 base, leaving 8 bases of the junction unmatched. This CDR3 spans 16 amino acids. CDR3 in DNA: TGTGCCACCAGCAGAGTTCCGGGACAGGGGGCCTACGGCTACACCTTC. Translation: CATSRVPGQGAYGYTF.

This chain links TRBV4-1 with TRBJ1-2; D gene unclear. From germline, CDR1 is MGHRA and CDR2 YSYEKL. This CDR3 has 15 residues. V lost 0 bases and J 8 bases, leaving 16 bases between the germline ends. CDR3 residues: CASSQDRAGLGGYTF. The CDR3 DNA reads TGCGCCAGCAGCCAAGATCGCGCGGGCCTTGGGGGCTACACCTTC.

V is TRBV9 and J is TRBJ2-2, with a possible D match to TRBD1 (5 bases). The CDR3 has 16 residues. The ends were cut back, 3 bases at V and 1 base at J, with 13 bases in the middle. CDR1 and CDR2 from the germline V gene are SGDLS and YYNGEE. This chain's CDR3 is CASSATPGMNTGELFF. For the CDR3, the DNA is TGTGCCAGCAGCGCCACGCCAGGGATGAACACCGGGGAGCTGTTTTTT.

The chain is built from TRBV19 and TRBJ1-2; D gene uncertain. This CDR3 spans 15 amino acids. V lost 2 bases, J lost 6 bases, and 16 bases lay in between. CDR1 is LNHDA, CDR2 SQIVND, per germline (reference sequence). CDR3 DNA: TGTGCCAGTAGTATATCGCGGAACACCCACAATGGCTACACCTTC. Translation gives CASSISRNTHNGYTF.

This CDR3 reads CASSSQRAPSTDTQYF. CDR3 DNA sequence: TGTGCCAGCTCCTCCCAGCGGGCCCCTAGCACAGATACGCAGTATTTT. The rearrangement uses TRBV2 and TRBJ2-3; possible D gene TRBD2, 6 bases. With 8 bases removed from V and 0 bases from J, the gap between germline ends came to 18 bases. The CDR3 spans 16 residues. Germline lookup yields CDR1 SNHLY and CDR2 FYNNEI.

This clone was seen more than once but under ten times. The chain employs TRBV9 and TRBJ1-2; 9 bases line up with TRBD1. The V gene's germline CDR1 is SGDLS and CDR2 YYNGEE. The CDR3 loop spans 15 amino acids. After removal of 0 bases from V and 8 bases from J, the junction contained 8 bases not matched to a gene. The CDR3 bases are TGTGCCAGCAGCGTAGGGTGGACAGGGGTTAAGGGCTACACCTTC. Translating it yields CASSVGWTGVKGYTF.